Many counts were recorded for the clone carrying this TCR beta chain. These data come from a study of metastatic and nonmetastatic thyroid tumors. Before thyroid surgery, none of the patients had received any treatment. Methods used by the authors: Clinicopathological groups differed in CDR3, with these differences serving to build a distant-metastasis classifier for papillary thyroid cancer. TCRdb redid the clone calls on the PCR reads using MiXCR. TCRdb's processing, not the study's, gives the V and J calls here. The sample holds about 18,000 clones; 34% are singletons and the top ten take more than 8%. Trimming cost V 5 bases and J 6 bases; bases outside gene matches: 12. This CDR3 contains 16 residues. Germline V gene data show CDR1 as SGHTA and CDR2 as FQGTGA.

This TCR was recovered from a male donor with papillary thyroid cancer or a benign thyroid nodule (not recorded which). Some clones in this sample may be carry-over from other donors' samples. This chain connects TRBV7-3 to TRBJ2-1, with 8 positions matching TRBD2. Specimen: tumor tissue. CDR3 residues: CASSPGSREASNEQFF. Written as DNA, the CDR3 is TGTGCCAGCAGCCCCGGGTCGCGGGAGGCATCCAATGAGCAGTTCTTC.